The 9 T cell receptor beta chains below all came from one sample that was sequenced in a study of cytomegalovirus exposure and HLA in healthy donors (dated by TCRdb to the late 2010s). The library was generated by the immunoSEQ multiplex PCR assay. The multiplex PCR relied on a mix of 60 forward primers for TCR Vbeta segments and 13 reverse primers for TCR Jbeta segments. In its TCRdb copy, this immuneACCESS table keeps in-frame sequences only and misses some clones. Where compared with another copy, unresolved V genes explain less than half of these, and the others have no known cause. The sample profile shows about 160,000 clones; roughly 75% of them were found once. The ten most abundant clones make up under 1.5% of the sample. The material sequenced was PBMCs. The receptors were sampled from a man in his late teens or twenties in good health and CMV-seronegative.

The J gene is TRBJ2-7, the V gene TRBV10-3, with D perhaps matching TRBD2 (5 bases). This CDR3 contains 14 residues. V was cut by 10 bases and J by 0 bases, with 16 bases left in between. Germline V gene lookup returns CDR1 ENHRY and CDR2 SYGVKD. CDR3 nucleotides: TGTGCCAGCCGCGGAGCGGAGAGCTCCTACGAGCAGTACTTC. Translating gives CASRGAESSYEQYF.

A few counts support this clone. The chain couples TRBV25-1 to TRBJ2-7, with TRBD1 matching 10 bases. This CDR3 has 18 residues. Germline lookup yields CDR1 MGHDK and CDR2 SYGVNS. The J segment lost 2 bases and the V segment lost 4 bases, leaving 14 bases of the junction unmatched. This chain's CDR3 is CASSASLEDRGAPYEQYF. The CDR3 region has the DNA TGTGCCAGCAGTGCCAGCTTAGAGGACAGGGGGGCCCCCTACGAGCAGTACTTC.

Points on this clone: At one end the junction does not follow the germline gene, possibly because of a read error. This rearrangement joins TRBV7-8 to TRBJ2-7; D gene ambiguous. Germline CDR1 reads SGHVS; CDR2 reads FQNEAQ. The CDR3 contains 16 residues. The CDR3 reads CASSSLGYGASYKQYF. In DNA form, the CDR3 reads TGTGCCAGCAGCTCCCTCGGGTACGGAGCCTCCTACAAGCAGTACTTC.

V and J are TRBV19 and TRBJ2-6, with D possibly matching TRBD2 (5 bases). Trimming took 4 bases from V and 2 from J, leaving 21 bases between them. Germline CDR1 reads LNHDA; CDR2 reads SQIVND (reference sequence). The CDR3 totals 19 residues. CDR3 protein: CASSTHTRVGSAGANVLTF. CDR3 bases: TGTGCCAGTAGTACCCATACTAGAGTGGGGTCGGCTGGGGCCAACGTCCTGACTTTC.

The V gene is TRBV11-2, the J gene TRBJ2-2, with 8 positions matching TRBD2. V lost 3 bases, J lost 3 bases, and 3 bases stayed unmatched. This CDR3 comprises 15 residues. Germline-derived CDR1 and CDR2 are SGHAT and FQNNGV. CDR3 in DNA: TGTGCCAGCAGCTTTGAACTAGCGGACACCGGGGAGCTGTTTTTT. Amino acid sequence: CASSFELADTGELFF.

This sequence joins TRBV7-9 and TRBJ2-2; 13 bases are shared with TRBD2. Germline V lookup: CDR1 SEHNR, CDR2 FQNEAQ (reference sequence). The junction had 9 bases not matched to a gene; V was cut back by 2 bases and J by 6 bases. The CDR3 runs to 18 residues. In DNA, the CDR3 is TGTGCCAGCAGCTTACGAGGACTAGCGGGAGTAATTCCCGGGGAGCTGTTTTTT. This codes for CASSLRGLAGVIPGELFF.

The gene calls are TRBV10-1 and TRBJ2-3; TRBD2 matches at 13 bases. CDR3 length: 19 residues. The trim removed 6 bases at V and 0 bases at J, leaving 12 bases unmatched. CDR1 is WNHNN and CDR2 is SYGVQD in the germline V gene (reference sequence). The CDR3 nucleotides read TGCGCCAGCAGATTAGCGACTAGCGGGAGGTCCCTCAGCACAGATACGCAGTATTTT. It codes for CASRLATSGRSLSTDTQYF.

The J gene is TRBJ1-4, the V gene TRBV30; TRBD1 is a possible D gene (5 bases). V was trimmed by 0 bases and J by 6 bases, leaving 14 bases between them. In germline, CDR1 is GTSNPN, CDR2 SVGIG (reference sequence). The CDR3 totals 15 residues. The CDR3 bases are TGTGCCTGGAGTGTACAGGCTCGTGGGGATGAAAAACTGTTTTTT. Amino acid sequence: CAWSVQARGDEKLFF.

V is TRBV7-9 and J is TRBJ2-7; 10 bases agree with TRBD1. The V gene's germline CDR1 is SEHNR and CDR2 FQNEAQ (reference sequence). The ends lost 2 bases at V and 3 bases at J; junction bases unmatched: 4. The length of the CDR3 is 15 residues. The DNA for the CDR3 is TGTGCCAGCAGCTTACCAAGGACAGGGGGCTACGAGCAGTACTTC. As protein: CASSLPRTGGYEQYF.